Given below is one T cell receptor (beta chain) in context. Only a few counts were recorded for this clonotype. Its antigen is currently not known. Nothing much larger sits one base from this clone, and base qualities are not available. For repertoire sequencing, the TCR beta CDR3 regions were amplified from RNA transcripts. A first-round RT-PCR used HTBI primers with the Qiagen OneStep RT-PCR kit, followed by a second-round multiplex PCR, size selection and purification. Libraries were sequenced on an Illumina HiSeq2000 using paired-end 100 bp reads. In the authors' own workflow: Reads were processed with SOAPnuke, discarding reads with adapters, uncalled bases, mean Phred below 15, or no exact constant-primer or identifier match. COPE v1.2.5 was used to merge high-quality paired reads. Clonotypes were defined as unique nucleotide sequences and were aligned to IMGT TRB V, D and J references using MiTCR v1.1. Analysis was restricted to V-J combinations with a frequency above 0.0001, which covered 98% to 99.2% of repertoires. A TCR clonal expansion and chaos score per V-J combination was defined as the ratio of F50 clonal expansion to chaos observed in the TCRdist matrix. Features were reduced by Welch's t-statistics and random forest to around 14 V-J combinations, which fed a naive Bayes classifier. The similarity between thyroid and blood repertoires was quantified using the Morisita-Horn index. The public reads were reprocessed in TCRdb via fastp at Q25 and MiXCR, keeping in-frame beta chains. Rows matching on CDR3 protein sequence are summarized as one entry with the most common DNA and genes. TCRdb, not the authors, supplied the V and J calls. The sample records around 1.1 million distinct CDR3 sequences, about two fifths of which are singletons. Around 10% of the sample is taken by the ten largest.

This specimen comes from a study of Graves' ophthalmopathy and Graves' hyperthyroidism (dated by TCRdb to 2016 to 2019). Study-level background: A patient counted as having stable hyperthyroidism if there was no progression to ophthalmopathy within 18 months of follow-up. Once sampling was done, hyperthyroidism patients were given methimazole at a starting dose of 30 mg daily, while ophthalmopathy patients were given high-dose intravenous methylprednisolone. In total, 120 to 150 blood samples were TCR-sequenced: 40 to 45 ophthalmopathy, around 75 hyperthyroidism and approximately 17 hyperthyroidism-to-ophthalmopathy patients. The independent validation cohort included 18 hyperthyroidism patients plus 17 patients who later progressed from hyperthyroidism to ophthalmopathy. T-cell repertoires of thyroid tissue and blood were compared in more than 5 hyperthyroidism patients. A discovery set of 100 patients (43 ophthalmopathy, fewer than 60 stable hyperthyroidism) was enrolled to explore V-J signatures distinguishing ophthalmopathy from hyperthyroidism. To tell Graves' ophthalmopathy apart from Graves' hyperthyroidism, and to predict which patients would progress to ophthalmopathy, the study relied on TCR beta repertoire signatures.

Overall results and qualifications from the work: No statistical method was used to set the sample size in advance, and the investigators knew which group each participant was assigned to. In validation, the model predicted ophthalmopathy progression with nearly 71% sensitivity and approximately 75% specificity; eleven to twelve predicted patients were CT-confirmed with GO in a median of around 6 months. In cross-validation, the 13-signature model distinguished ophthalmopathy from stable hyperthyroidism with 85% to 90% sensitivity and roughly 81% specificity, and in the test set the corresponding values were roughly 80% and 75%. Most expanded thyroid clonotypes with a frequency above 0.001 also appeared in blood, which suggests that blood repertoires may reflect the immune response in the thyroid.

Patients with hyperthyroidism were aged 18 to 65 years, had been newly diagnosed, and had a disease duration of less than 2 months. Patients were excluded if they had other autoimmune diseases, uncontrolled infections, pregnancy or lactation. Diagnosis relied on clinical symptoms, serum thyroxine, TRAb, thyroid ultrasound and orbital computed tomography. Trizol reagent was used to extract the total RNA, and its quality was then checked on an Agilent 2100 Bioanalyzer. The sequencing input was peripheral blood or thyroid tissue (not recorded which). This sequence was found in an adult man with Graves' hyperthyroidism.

The CDR3 reads CASSRLAGVSYEQYF. The DNA is as follows: TGTGCCAGCAGCCGACTAGCGGGGGTTTCCTACGAGCAGTACTTC. The rearranged segments are TRBV11-2 and TRBJ2-7, with 12 central nucleotides matching TRBD2. The CDR3 spans 15 residues, from the cysteine through the phenylalanine. Kept here is only the CDR3 DNA, which spans 45 bases and is read in frame from base 1. Ends trimmed: V by 5 bases, J by 1 base; bases unmatched to a gene: 3. For CDR1 and CDR2, the germline V gene lists SGHAT and FQNNGV.